This entry lists 12 T cell receptor beta chains sequenced from one sample in a study of T-cell memory formation after mild COVID-19 listed by TCRdb under 2021. The library was made by 5' RACE. The sample was run on an Illumina NovaSeq 6000. The raw public reads went through TCRdb reprocessing: fastp at Q25, MiXCR clone calling, in-frame beta chains kept. One record per CDR3 amino acid sequence lists the most common genes and DNA. This sample is represented by about 57,000 distinct CDR3 sequences; about 12% of them were singletons. The ten largest clones capture about 22% of the sample. The specimen was PBMCs or a T cell subset sorted from them (not recorded which). The receptors shown here come from a man between 18 and 29 years old who had mild COVID-19 (a few samples of this study predate the infection). The sample titles of this study are shuffled in the database, so cell type and time point are left out; the donor was told from shared clones.

The genes are TRBV7-2 and TRBJ2-5, with 7 bases fitting TRBD2. V lost 5 bases and J lost 2; bases outside the gene matches: 2. Germline loops: CDR1 SGHTA, CDR2 FQGNSA. The CDR3 is 13 residues long. CDR3 nucleotide sequence: TGTGCCAGCAGCCTGCGGGAGCAAGAGACCCAGTACTTC. Translated, it gives CASSLREQETQYF.

J is TRBJ2-6 and V is TRBV27, with a tentative D call TRBD1 (6 bases). The CDR3 covers 18 residues. The ends were cut back, 3 bases at V and 4 bases at J, with 19 bases in the middle. The germline gives CDR1 MNHEY, CDR2 SMNVEV (reference sequence). CDR3 DNA sequence: TGTGCCAGCAGTTTGACAGGCCCTCGGTCGGGAGGGGCCAACGTCCTGACTTTC. Amino acids: CASSLTGPRSGGANVLTF.

The chain has TRBV30 and TRBJ2-3, with D maybe TRBD1 (5 bases). V lost 4 bases, J lost 6 bases, and 5 bases lay in between. There are 10 residues in the CDR3. Germline V lookup: CDR1 GTSNPN, CDR2 SVGIG (reference sequence). The CDR3 coding sequence is TGTGCCTGGACAGGGGATACGCAGTATTTT. Translating it yields CAWTGDTQYF.

This clonotype was observed a handful of times. The J gene is TRBJ2-3, the V gene TRBV5-4; D remains unclear. Trimming stripped 4 bases from V and 4 bases from J, with 13 bases between. From germline, CDR1 is SGHNT and CDR2 YYREEE (reference sequence). The length of the CDR3 is 14 residues. The CDR3 DNA sequence: TGTGCCAGCAGCCCCACGTCGGGTCCAGATACGCAGTATTTT. Its translation is CASSPTSGPDTQYF.

This chain uses TRBV7-2 with TRBJ1-2; no reliable D call. Deletions cut 5 bases from V and 1 base from J, with 8 bases between. This CDR3 contains 13 residues. Germline CDR1 SGHTA, CDR2 FQGNSA. The CDR3: CASSHTVNYGYTF. The CDR3 coding sequence is TGTGCCAGCAGCCACACAGTTAACTATGGCTACACCTTC.

This clonotype was counted at least ten times. V is TRBV4-2 and J is TRBJ2-2, with 7 nucleotides matching TRBD2. The CDR3 is 13 residues long. Germline V gene lookup returns CDR1 LGHNA and CDR2 YNFKEQ. The V segment lost 4 bases and the J segment 4 bases; nucleotides outside the gene matches: 0. The CDR3 nucleotides read TGTGCCAGCAGCCGGACTAGCACCGGGGAGCTGTTTTTT. Protein sequence: CASSRTSTGELFF.

There are many counts of this clonotype. The chain has TRBV5-1 and TRBJ2-1; 7 nucleotides agree with TRBD1. CDR1 and CDR2 from the germline V gene are SGHRS and YFSETQ. Losses at the gene ends were 4 bases for V and 0 bases for J; bases not matched to a gene: 4. The CDR3 contains 15 residues. CDR3 nucleotides: TGCGCCAGCAGCCGGGGACAGAGCTCCTACAATGAGCAGTTCTTC. Its protein is CASSRGQSSYNEQFF.

This clonotype was seen at least ten times. This rearrangement joins TRBV6-5 to TRBJ2-2, with 8 bases matching TRBD2. This CDR3 has 16 residues. The germline V gene encodes CDR1 MNHEY and CDR2 SVGAGI. Trimming removed 0 bases from V and 9 bases from J; junction bases left unmatched: 9. CDR3: CASSYSVNSGVRELFF. CDR3 bases: TGTGCCAGCAGTTACTCTGTGAATAGCGGGGTCCGGGAGCTGTTTTTT.

This clonotype was detected a few times. The chain is built from TRBV28 and TRBJ2-1; D possibly corresponds to TRBD1 (5 bases). Germline loops: CDR1 MDHEN, CDR2 SYDVKM. This CDR3 region has 13 residues. V was pared by 6 bases and J by 3 bases, with 9 bases between. The CDR3 here is CASRLQVYNEQFF. In DNA, the CDR3 is TGTGCCAGCAGGTTACAGGTCTACAATGAGCAGTTCTTC.

This clonotype was detected ten times or more. This chain connects TRBV7-9 to TRBJ1-2; D is unresolved. The germline gives CDR1 SEHNR, CDR2 FQNEAQ (reference sequence). Trimming removed 3 bases at V and 0 bases at J, with 11 bases between. This CDR3 is 15 amino acids long. Here the CDR3 reads CASSFGWSSNYGYTF. DNA of the CDR3: TGTGCCAGCAGCTTCGGATGGTCCTCTAACTATGGCTACACCTTC.

This clonotype was found a few times. The chain combines TRBV7-2 with TRBJ2-1, with D possibly matching TRBD2 (6 bases). Trimming cost V 3 bases and J 5 bases, with 17 bases left between them. This CDR3 has 16 amino acids. Germline V gene sequence: CDR1 SGHTA, CDR2 FQGNSA. CDR3 loop: CASSFWAGTRNNEQFF. In DNA, the CDR3 is TGTGCCAGCAGCTTTTGGGCGGGGACGAGAAACAATGAGCAGTTCTTC.

Many counts were recorded for this clonotype. This rearrangement joins TRBV7-2 to TRBJ2-1; D tentatively fits TRBD1 or TRBD2 (5 bases each). The CDR3 contains 17 residues. Trimming pared 4 bases from V and 2 bases from J, leaving 18 bases between. Germline V lookup: CDR1 SGHTA, CDR2 FQGNSA. DNA for the CDR3: TGTGCCAGCAGCTCCCTGGGGGTCGGGGTAGCCTACAATGAGCAGTTCTTC. Amino acid sequence: CASSSLGVGVAYNEQFF. Together with reference TRBV7-2 and TRBJ2-1, the CDR3 gives the full variable domain: GAGVSQSPSNKVTEKGKDVELRCDPISGHTALYWYRQSLGQGLEFLIYFQGNSAPDKSGLPSDRFSAERTGGSVSTLTIQRTQQEDSAVYLCASSSLGVGVAYNEQFFGPGTRLTVL.